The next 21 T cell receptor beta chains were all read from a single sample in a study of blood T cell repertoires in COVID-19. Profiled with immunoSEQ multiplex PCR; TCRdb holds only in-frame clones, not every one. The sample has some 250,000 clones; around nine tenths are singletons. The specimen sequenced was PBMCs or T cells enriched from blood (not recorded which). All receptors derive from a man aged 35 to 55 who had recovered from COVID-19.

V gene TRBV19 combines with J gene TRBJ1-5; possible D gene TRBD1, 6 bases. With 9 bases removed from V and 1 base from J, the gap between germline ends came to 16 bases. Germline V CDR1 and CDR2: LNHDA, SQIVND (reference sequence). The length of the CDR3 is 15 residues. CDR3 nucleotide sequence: TGTGCCAGCCACAAACAGGGATTCAGCAATCAGCCCCAGCATTTT. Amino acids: CASHKQGFSNQPQHF.

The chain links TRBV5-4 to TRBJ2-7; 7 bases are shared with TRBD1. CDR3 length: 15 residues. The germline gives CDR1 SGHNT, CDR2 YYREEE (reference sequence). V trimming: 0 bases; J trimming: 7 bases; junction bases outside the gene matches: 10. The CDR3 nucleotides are TGTGCCAGCAGCTTGGTGACAGGGCTGAAAATGGAGCAGTACTTC. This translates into CASSLVTGLKMEQYF.

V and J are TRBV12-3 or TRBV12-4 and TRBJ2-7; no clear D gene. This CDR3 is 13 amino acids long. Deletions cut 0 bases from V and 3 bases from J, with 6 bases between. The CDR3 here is CASSLAAVYEQYF. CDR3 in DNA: TGTGCCAGCAGTTTAGCGGCGGTCTACGAGCAGTACTTC.

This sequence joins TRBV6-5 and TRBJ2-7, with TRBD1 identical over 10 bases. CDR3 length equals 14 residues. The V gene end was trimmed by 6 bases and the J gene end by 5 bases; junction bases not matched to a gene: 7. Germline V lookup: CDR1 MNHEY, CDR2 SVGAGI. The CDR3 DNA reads TGTGCCAGCAGGAGCCGGGACAGGGGCAACGAGCAGTACTTC. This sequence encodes CASRSRDRGNEQYF.

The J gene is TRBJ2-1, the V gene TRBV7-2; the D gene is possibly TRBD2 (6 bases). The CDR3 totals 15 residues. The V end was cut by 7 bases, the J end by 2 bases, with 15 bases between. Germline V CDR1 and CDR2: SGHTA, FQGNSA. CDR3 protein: CASTPVGSPYNEQFF. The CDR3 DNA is TGTGCCAGCACCCCCGTCGGGAGCCCCTACAATGAGCAGTTCTTC. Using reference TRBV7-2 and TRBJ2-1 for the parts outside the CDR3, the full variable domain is GAGVSQSPSNKVTEKGKDVELRCDPISGHTALYWYRQSLGQGLEFLIYFQGNSAPDKSGLPSDRFSAERTGGSVSTLTIQRTQQEDSAVYLCASTPVGSPYNEQFFGPGTRLTVL.

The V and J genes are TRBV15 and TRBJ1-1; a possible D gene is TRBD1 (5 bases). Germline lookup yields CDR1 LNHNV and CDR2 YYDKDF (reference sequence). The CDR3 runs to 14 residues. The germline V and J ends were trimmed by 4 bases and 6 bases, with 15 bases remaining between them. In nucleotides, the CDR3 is TGTGCCACCAGCACGGATCCAAAGGGGTCTGAAGCTTTCTTT. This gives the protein CATSTDPKGSEAFF.

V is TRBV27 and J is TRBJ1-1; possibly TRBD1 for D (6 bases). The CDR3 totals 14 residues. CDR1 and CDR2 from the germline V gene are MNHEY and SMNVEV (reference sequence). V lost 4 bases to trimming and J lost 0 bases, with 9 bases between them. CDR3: CASSSQGVNTEAFF. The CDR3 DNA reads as TGTGCCAGCAGTTCACAGGGCGTGAACACTGAAGCTTTCTTT.

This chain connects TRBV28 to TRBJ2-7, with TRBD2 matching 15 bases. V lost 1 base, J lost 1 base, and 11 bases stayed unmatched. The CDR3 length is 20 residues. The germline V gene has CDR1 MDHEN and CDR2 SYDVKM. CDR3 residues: CASSLFLGGLAGGLSYEQYF. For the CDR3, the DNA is TGTGCCAGCAGTTTATTCTTGGGGGGACTAGCGGGAGGCCTATCCTACGAGCAGTACTTC.

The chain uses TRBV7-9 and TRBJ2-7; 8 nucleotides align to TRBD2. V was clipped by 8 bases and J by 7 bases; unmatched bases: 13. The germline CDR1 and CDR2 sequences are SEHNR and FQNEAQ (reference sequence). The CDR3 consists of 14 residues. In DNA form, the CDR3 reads TGTGCCAGCGGAACCGGGGGGGCCCTGTGGGAGCAGTACTTC. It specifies CASGTGGALWEQYF.

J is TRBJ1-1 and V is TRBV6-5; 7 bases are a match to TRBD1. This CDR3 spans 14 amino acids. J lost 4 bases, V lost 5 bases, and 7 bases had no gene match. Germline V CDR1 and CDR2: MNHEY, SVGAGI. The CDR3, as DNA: TGTGCCAGCAGTAGTGAGGGGGCGATCACTGAAGCTTTCTTT. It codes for CASSSEGAITEAFF.

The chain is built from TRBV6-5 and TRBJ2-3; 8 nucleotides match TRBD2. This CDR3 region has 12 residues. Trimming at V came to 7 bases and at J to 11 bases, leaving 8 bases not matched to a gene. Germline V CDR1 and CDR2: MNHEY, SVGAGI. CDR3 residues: CASTAGRGGQYF. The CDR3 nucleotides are TGTGCCAGCACCGCCGGGAGGGGAGGGCAGTATTTT.

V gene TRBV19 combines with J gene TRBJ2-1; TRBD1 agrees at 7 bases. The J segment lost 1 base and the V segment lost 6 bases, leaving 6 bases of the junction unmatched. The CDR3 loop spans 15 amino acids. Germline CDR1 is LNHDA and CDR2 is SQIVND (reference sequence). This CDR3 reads CASRPRQGSYNEQFF. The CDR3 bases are TGTGCCAGTAGGCCGCGACAGGGATCCTACAATGAGCAGTTCTTC.

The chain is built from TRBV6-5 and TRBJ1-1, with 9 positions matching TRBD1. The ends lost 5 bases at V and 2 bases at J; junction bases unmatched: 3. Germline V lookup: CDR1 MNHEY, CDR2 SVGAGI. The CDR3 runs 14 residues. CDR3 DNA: TGTGCCAGCAGTAGGGACAGGGTTAACACTGAAGCTTTCTTT. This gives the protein CASSRDRVNTEAFF.

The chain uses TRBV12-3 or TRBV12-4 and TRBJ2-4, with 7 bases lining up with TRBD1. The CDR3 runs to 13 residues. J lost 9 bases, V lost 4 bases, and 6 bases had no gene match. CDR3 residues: CASSYRQGGIQYF. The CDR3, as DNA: TGTGCCAGCAGTTACCGACAGGGTGGCATTCAGTACTTC.

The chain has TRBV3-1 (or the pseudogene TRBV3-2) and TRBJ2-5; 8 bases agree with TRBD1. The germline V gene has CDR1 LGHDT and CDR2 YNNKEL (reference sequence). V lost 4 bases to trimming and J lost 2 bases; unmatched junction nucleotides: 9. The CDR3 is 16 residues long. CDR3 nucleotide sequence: TGTGCCAGCAGCCTGCGGACAGGGTCAATACAAGAGACCCAGTACTTC. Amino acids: CASSLRTGSIQETQYF.

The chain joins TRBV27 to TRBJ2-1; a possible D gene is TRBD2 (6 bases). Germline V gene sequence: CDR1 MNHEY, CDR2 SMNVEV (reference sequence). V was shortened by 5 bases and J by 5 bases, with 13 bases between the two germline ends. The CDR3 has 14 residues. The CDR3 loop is CASSPIRGNNEQFF. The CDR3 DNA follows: TGTGCCAGCAGTCCGATTCGGGGGAACAATGAGCAGTTCTTC.

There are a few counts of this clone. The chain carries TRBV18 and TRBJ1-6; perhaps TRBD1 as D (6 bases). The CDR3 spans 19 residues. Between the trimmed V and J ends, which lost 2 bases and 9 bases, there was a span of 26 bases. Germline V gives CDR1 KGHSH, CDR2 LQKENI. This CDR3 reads CASSPKGGGRSWLGSPLHF. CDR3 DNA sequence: TGTGCCAGCTCACCAAAAGGCGGGGGGCGATCGTGGCTTGGTTCACCCCTCCACTTT. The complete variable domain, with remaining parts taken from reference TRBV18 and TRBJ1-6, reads NAGVMQNPRHLVRRRGQEARLRCSPMKGHSHVYWYRQLPEEGLKFMVYLQKENIIDESGMPKERFSAEFPKEGPSILRIQQVVRGDSAAYFCASSPKGGGRSWLGSPLHFGNGTRLTVT.

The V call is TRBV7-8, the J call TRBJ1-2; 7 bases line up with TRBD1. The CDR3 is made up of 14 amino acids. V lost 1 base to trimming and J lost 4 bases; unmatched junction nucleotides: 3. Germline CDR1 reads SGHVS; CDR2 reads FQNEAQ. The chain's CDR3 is CASSLERTGYGYTF. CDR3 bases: TGTGCCAGCAGCTTAGAAAGGACAGGCTATGGCTACACCTTC.

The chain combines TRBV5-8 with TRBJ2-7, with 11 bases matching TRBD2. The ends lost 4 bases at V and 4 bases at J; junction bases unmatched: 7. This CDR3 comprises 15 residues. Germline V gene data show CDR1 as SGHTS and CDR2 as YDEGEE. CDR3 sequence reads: CASSLTGTSGYEQYF. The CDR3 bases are TGTGCCAGCAGCCTAACCGGGACTAGCGGTTACGAGCAGTACTTC.

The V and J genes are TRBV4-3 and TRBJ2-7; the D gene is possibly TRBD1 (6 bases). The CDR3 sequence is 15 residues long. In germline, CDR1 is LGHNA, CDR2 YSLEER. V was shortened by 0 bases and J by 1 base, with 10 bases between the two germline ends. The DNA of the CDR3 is TGCGCCAGCAGCCAAGATACAGGGTGGTCCTACGAGCAGTACTTC. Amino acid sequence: CASSQDTGWSYEQYF.

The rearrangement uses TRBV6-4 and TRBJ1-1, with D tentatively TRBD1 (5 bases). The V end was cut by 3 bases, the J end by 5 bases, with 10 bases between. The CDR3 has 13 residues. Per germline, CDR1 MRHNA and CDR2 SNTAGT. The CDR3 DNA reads TGTGCCAGCAGTGAAAGGGGCCAGACTGAAGCTTTCTTT. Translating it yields CASSERGQTEAFF.